This TCR beta chain was found in a study of blood T cell repertoires in COVID-19. From germline, CDR1 is SGHAT and CDR2 FQNNGV. J was trimmed by 10 bases and V by 4 bases; bases with no gene match: 11. The CDR3 contains 15 residues. Data came from immunoSEQ multiplex PCR; TCRdb stores just in-frame clones and leaves some out. The sample records tens of thousands of clones, 75% to 85% being singletons. The count of this clone is one. The clonotype comes from a human donor with acute or convalescent COVID-19. The donor label of this sample is uncertain. The V gene is TRBV11-2, the J gene TRBJ1-4; TRBD1 agrees at 8 bases. The sequenced material came from peripheral blood. CDR3 residues: CASSYQGAQAGKLFF. DNA of the CDR3: TGTGCCAGCAGCTATCAGGGGGCCCAGGCGGGAAAACTGTTTTTT.